A selection of T cell receptor beta chains follows, all from one sample in a study of shared clonotypes between healthy human individuals. TCRdb's copy holds only in-frame clones and misses some; the assay was immunoSEQ multiplex PCR. Of about 710,000 clones listed, around three quarters were seen once; the top ten hold around 1.8%. Material for sequencing was memory CD4+ T cells sorted from blood. The receptors here all came from a woman in her twenties or thirties in good health. Both conserved end residues are part of each CDR3. The D gene is left open where the match is weak. Rows may omit the clone size; those that give it use once, few, many or a size class.

d_call: -
v_call: TRBV6-5
clone_size: -
j_call: TRBJ1-5
cdr3_aa: CASSYSQGRQPQHF
cdr3_nt: TGTGCCAGCAGTTACTCGCAGGGGCGTCAGCCCCAGCATTTT

d_call: -
v_call: TRBV4-1
clone_size: -
j_call: TRBJ2-1
cdr3_aa: CASSQAGFTHNEQFF
cdr3_nt: TGCGCCAGCAGCCAAGCGGGTTTCACCCACAATGAGCAGTTCTTC

d_call: TRBD1
v_call: TRBV2
clone_size: -
j_call: TRBJ2-7
cdr3_aa: CASRRGTAQYEQYF
cdr3_nt: TGTGCCAGCAGGAGAGGGACAGCCCAATACGAGCAGTACTTC

d_call: -
v_call: TRBV11-2
clone_size: -
j_call: TRBJ2-5
cdr3_aa: CASSFRYRETQYF
cdr3_nt: TGTGCCAGCAGCTTTCGCTATCGGGAGACCCAGTACTTC

d_call: TRBD2
v_call: TRBV10-3
clone_size: -
j_call: TRBJ2-2
cdr3_aa: CAISAPTLGTSGIGGTGELFF
cdr3_nt: TGTGCCATCAGTGCCCCTACGCTTGGGACTAGCGGGATAGGCGGCACCGGGGAGCTGTTTTTT

d_call: -
v_call: TRBV19
clone_size: -
j_call: TRBJ1-2
cdr3_aa: CASSPSFSVGPMGYTF
cdr3_nt: TGTGCCAGTAGTCCCTCCTTCTCGGTGGGACCTATGGGCTACACCTTC

d_call: -
v_call: TRBV5-1
clone_size: -
j_call: TRBJ2-7
cdr3_aa: CASSNIGTIYEQYF
cdr3_nt: TGCGCCAGCAGCAACATCGGAACTATCTACGAGCAGTACTTC

d_call: -
v_call: TRBV5-6
clone_size: -
j_call: TRBJ2-1
cdr3_aa: CASSPNIGGEQFF
cdr3_nt: TGTGCCAGCAGCCCAAACATCGGAGGGGAGCAGTTCTTC

d_call: -
v_call: TRBV13
clone_size: once
j_call: TRBJ1-5
cdr3_aa: CASSRWGSNQPQHF
cdr3_nt: TGTGCCAGCAGCCGGTGGGGTAGCAATCAGCCCCAGCATTTT

d_call: TRBD1
v_call: TRBV10-3
clone_size: -
j_call: TRBJ2-7
cdr3_aa: CAISDTTGGFYEQYF
cdr3_nt: TGTGCCATCAGTGACACCACAGGGGGCTTCTACGAGCAGTACTTC

d_call: -
v_call: TRBV28
clone_size: -
j_call: TRBJ1-2
cdr3_aa: CASSSWDQDYGYTF
cdr3_nt: TGTGCCAGCAGTTCTTGGGATCAGGACTATGGCTACACCTTC

d_call: -
v_call: TRBV27
clone_size: -
j_call: TRBJ2-3
cdr3_aa: CASSSFRGRGTDTQYF
cdr3_nt: TGTGCCAGCAGTTCCTTCAGGGGGAGGGGCACAGATACGCAGTATTTT

d_call: -
v_call: TRBV6-7
clone_size: few
j_call: TRBJ2-3
cdr3_aa: CARDCMSTDTQYF
cdr3_nt: TGTGCCAGAGACTGCATGAGCACAGATACGCAGTATTTT

d_call: -
v_call: TRBV27
clone_size: -
j_call: TRBJ2-1
cdr3_aa: CASSLSSGYYNEQFF
cdr3_nt: TGTGCCAGCAGTTTATCTAGCGGTTACTACAATGAGCAGTTCTTC

d_call: TRBD2
v_call: TRBV5-1
clone_size: -
j_call: TRBJ2-7
cdr3_aa: CASSFLSSGTEQYF
cdr3_nt: TGCGCCAGCAGCTTTCTGTCCAGCGGGACCGAGCAGTACTTC

d_call: -
v_call: TRBV7-9
clone_size: -
j_call: TRBJ1-3
cdr3_aa: CASSRTARRGNTIYF
cdr3_nt: TGTGCCAGCAGCCGGACAGCTCGCCGTGGAAACACCATATATTTT

d_call: -
v_call: TRBV5-4
clone_size: -
j_call: TRBJ2-5
cdr3_aa: CASSLDTQETQYF
cdr3_nt: TGTGCCAGCAGCTTAGACACCCAAGAGACCCAGTACTTC

d_call: -
v_call: TRBV18
clone_size: -
j_call: TRBJ1-2
cdr3_aa: CASSPGGAGYGYTF
cdr3_nt: TGTGCCAGCTCACCAGGAGGGGCCGGCTATGGCTACACCTTC

d_call: -
v_call: TRBV11-2
clone_size: -
j_call: TRBJ2-6
cdr3_aa: CASSPTGSGANVLTF
cdr3_nt: TGTGCCAGCAGTCCCACAGGGTCTGGGGCCAACGTCCTGACTTTC

d_call: -
v_call: TRBV29-1
clone_size: few
j_call: TRBJ2-3
cdr3_aa: CSVEDYTDTQYF
cdr3_nt: TGCAGCGTTGAGGATTACACAGATACGCAGTATTTT

d_call: -
v_call: TRBV30
clone_size: -
j_call: TRBJ2-7
cdr3_aa: CAWQGSSYEQYF
cdr3_nt: TGTGCCTGGCAGGGGAGCTCCTACGAGCAGTACTTC

d_call: -
v_call: TRBV2
clone_size: few
j_call: TRBJ2-2
cdr3_aa: CASSEVRLANTGELFF
cdr3_nt: TGTGCCAGCAGTGAAGTAAGGCTAGCGAACACCGGGGAGCTGTTTTTT

d_call: TRBD2
v_call: TRBV6-6
clone_size: -
j_call: TRBJ2-7
cdr3_aa: CASSPMPAGDPYEQYF
cdr3_nt: TGTGCCAGCAGCCCAATGCCAGCGGGAGACCCCTACGAGCAGTACTTC

d_call: -
v_call: TRBV2
clone_size: -
j_call: TRBJ1-2
cdr3_aa: CASSLRGDDGYTF
cdr3_nt: TGTGCCAGCAGTTTGAGGGGTGACGATGGCTACACCTTC

d_call: -
v_call: TRBV5-1
clone_size: -
j_call: TRBJ1-5
cdr3_aa: CASSWGSNQPQHF
cdr3_nt: TGCGCCAGCAGCTGGGGGTCTAATCAGCCCCAGCATTTT

d_call: TRBD2
v_call: TRBV6-5
clone_size: once
j_call: TRBJ2-7
cdr3_aa: CASTYHAGGSYEQYF
cdr3_nt: TGTGCCAGCACCTACCACGCGGGAGGTTCCTACGAGCAGTACTTC

d_call: -
v_call: TRBV21-1
clone_size: -
j_call: TRBJ2-7
cdr3_aa: CASSNRTGAIPATSYEQYF
cdr3_nt: TGTGCCAGCAGCAACAGGACAGGGGCGATCCCAGCCACCAGTTACGAGCAGTACTTC

d_call: -
v_call: TRBV5-4
clone_size: -
j_call: TRBJ1-3
cdr3_aa: CASSLYTTKVTSGNTIYF
cdr3_nt: TGTGCCAGCAGCTTGTATACGACGAAGGTAACCTCTGGAAACACCATATATTTT

d_call: -
v_call: TRBV30
clone_size: -
j_call: TRBJ2-7
cdr3_aa: CAWTRDPYEQYF
cdr3_nt: TGTGCCTGGACCCGGGACCCCTACGAGCAGTACTTC